The 2 T cell receptor beta chains below come from one sample, sequenced in a study of glioma-infiltrating T cells after dendritic cell vaccination. The data were produced by immunoSEQ multiplex PCR, yet TCRdb's version contains in-frame clones alone and is incomplete. The table lists under 100,000 clones, under 90% of them singletons. Source: blood, taken before dendritic cell vaccination. The origin of the receptors is a human donor with glioblastoma.

As to this clone: Its ends do not fully match the called genes, so a read error is possible. V gene TRBV7-2 combines with J gene TRBJ2-2; 7 bases line up with TRBD2. CDR1 and CDR2 (germline): SGHTA, FQGNSA. The CDR3 runs 15 residues. CDR3 in DNA: TGTGCCAGCAGCTTAGCGGGAGGGAACGCCGGGGAGCTGTTTTTT. Protein sequence: CASSLAGGNAGELFF.

Remarks on this clone: Other nucleotide sequences in the sample specify the same CDR3. The chain joins TRBV6-5 to TRBJ2-3, with D perhaps TRBD1 (5 bases). V lost 0 bases and J lost 3, with 7 bases in between. The CDR3 covers 14 residues. CDR1 and CDR2 (germline): MNHEY, SVGAGI. CDR3 amino acids: CASSYSAGTDTQYF. The CDR3 nucleotides read TGTGCCAGCAGTTACTCGGCAGGGACAGATACGCAGTATTTT.